This T cell receptor (beta chain) was identified in a study of shared clonotypes between healthy human individuals. Measured with immunoSEQ multiplex PCR; TCRdb has only the in-frame clones, and not every one. This sample has some 1.5 million clones, with around 95% found just once. Investigators divided CD4+ cells into CD45RA+ naive and CD45RA-negative memory subsets. Trimming left V 1 base short and J 7 bases short, with 8 bases between. There are 12 residues in the CDR3. CDR1 and CDR2 (germline): MNHNS, SASEGT. The receptor was derived from a young man in good health. Sequencing was carried out using naive CD4+ T cells sorted from blood. The subset was: CD45RA+ positively selected. The V gene is TRBV6-1, the J gene TRBJ2-7; D may be TRBD1 or TRBD2 (5 bases each). The CDR3 spells CASSEGWGEQYF. The CDR3 nucleotides read TGTGCCAGCAGTGAAGGGTGGGGGGAGCAGTACTTC.